This T cell receptor (beta chain) is from a study of blood T cell repertoires in COVID-19. The overall study: The origin of the acute and convalescent COVID-19 samples was the United States, Italy and Spain. PBMCs, B-cell-depleted T cells, or T cells were the source of the cDNA or gDNA that made up the material.

Per the authors' pipeline: Researchers report that nucleated cell counts were estimated from reference gene primer amplification. Libraries were prepared by immunoSEQ multiplex PCR; TCRdb keeps only in-frame clonotypes and omits some of them. The V and J calls and clone size are taken from that table; D and trimming were inferred from the DNA. The repertoire includes over 200,000 clones, less than 85% of them detected once, and 2.6% sits in the top ten. The CDR3 has 14 residues. Per germline, CDR1 MNHNS and CDR2 SASEGT. Trimming left V 5 bases short and J 2 bases short, with 13 bases between. The receptor was derived from a woman between 65 and 79 years old with active or convalescent COVID-19. Sequenced material: peripheral blood. This chain connects TRBV6-1 to TRBJ2-7, with a possible D match to TRBD1 (5 bases). CDR3 protein: CASSPWGSTYEQYF. The CDR3 DNA follows: TGTGCCAGCAGTCCCTGGGGCTCGACCTACGAGCAGTACTTC.